The 7 T cell receptor beta chains reported below all come from one sample, sequenced in a study of T cell responses to AZD1222 COVID-19 vaccine. Assay: immunoSEQ multiplex PCR; the TCRdb copy retains only in-frame clones and omits some. The sample records 130,000 or so clones, 70% to 90% being singletons. The sequences come from peripheral blood, collected on day 0 of AZD1222 vaccination. All receptors come from an adult in good health.

This chain connects TRBV7-9 to TRBJ2-3, with D unresolved. Trimming took 6 bases from V and 4 from J, leaving 11 bases between them. CDR3 length: 13 amino acids. Germline loops: CDR1 SEHNR, CDR2 FQNEAQ (reference sequence). The CDR3 nucleotides are TGTGCCAGCAGACCAGTAGGACCAGATACGCAGTATTTT. Translating gives CASRPVGPDTQYF.

The chain joins TRBV4-1 to TRBJ2-3; D possibly corresponds to TRBD1 (6 bases). Per the germline V gene, CDR1 is MGHRA and CDR2 is YSYEKL. CDR3 length: 15 amino acids. V lost 4 bases, J lost 1 base, and 12 bases lay in between. This CDR3 is CASSRAGVGTDTQYF. CDR3 DNA sequence: TGCGCCAGCAGCCGGGCAGGGGTTGGCACAGATACGCAGTATTTT.

The chain has TRBV6-6 and TRBJ2-7; 11 nucleotides agree with TRBD2. The CDR3 is made up of 17 amino acids. The junction had 14 bases not matched to a gene; V was cut back by 5 bases and J by 5 bases. Germline values: CDR1 MNHNY, CDR2 SVGAGI (reference sequence). The CDR3 DNA follows: TGTGCCAGCAGTCTTCGACTAGCGGGGCTAGATAGGAACGAGCAGTACTTC. It translates to CASSLRLAGLDRNEQYF.

The chain recombines TRBV24-1 with TRBJ1-5; maybe TRBD1 (5 bases). Looked up from germline, CDR1 is KGHDR and CDR2 is SFDVKD. The CDR3 loop spans 15 amino acids. With 4 bases removed from V and 1 base from J, the gap between germline ends came to 10 bases. The CDR3 DNA follows: TGTGCCACCAGTGACCCCCGGGACAGCAATCAGCCCCAGCATTTT. This encodes CATSDPRDSNQPQHF.

The gene calls are TRBV5-4 and TRBJ2-5; D is undetermined. The CDR3 has 14 amino acids. Germline CDR1 and CDR2: SGHNT and YYREEE (reference sequence). V lost 3 bases to trimming and J lost 2 bases, with 11 bases between them. The CDR3 reads CASSSLGEQETQYF. In DNA, the CDR3 is TGTGCCAGCAGCTCTCTCGGAGAACAAGAGACCCAGTACTTC.

With regard to this clone: Additional DNA sequences in this sample encode the identical CDR3. The chain employs TRBV5-1 and TRBJ1-5; D gene unclear. Trimming removed 0 bases from V and 1 base from J, with 8 bases in between. In germline, CDR1 is SGHRS, CDR2 YFSETQ. CDR3 length equals 15 residues. In DNA, the CDR3 is TGCGCCAGCAGCTTGGCTGGGCTCAGCAATCAGCCCCAGCATTTT. Translating it yields CASSLAGLSNQPQHF.

This clone was picked up a small number of times. The chain combines TRBV5-1 with TRBJ1-2, with D possibly matching TRBD1 (6 bases). Germline V gene lookup returns CDR1 SGHRS and CDR2 YFSETQ. This CDR3 comprises 16 residues. Between the trimmed V and J ends, which lost 2 bases and 7 bases, there was a span of 21 bases. DNA for the CDR3: TGCGCCAGCAGCTTCAGGGGAACGGAGGAACTATCTGGCTACACCTTC. This sequence encodes CASSFRGTEELSGYTF.